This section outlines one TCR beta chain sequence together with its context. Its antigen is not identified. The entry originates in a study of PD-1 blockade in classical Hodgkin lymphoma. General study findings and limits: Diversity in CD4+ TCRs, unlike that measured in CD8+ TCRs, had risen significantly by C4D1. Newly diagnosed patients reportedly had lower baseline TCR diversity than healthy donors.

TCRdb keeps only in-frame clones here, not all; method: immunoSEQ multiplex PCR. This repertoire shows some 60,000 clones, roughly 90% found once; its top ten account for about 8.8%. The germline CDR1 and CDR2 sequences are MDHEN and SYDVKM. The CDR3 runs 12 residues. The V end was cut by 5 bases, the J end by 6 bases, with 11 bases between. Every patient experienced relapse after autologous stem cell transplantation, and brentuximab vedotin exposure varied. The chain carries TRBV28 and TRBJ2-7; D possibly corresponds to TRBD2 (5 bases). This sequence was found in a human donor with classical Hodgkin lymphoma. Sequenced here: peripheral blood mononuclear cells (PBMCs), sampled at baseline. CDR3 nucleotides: TGTGCCAGCAGTACCTCTGGGAGCGAGCAGTACTTC. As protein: CASSTSGSEQYF.